The present entry profiles one TCR beta chain with its context. It lacks a known antigen. Base qualities are missing; no much larger clone stands one base away. The record originates from a study of blood T cell repertoires in COVID-19 (dated by TCRdb to 2020 to 2022). Regarding the complete study: The collaborator samples originated in the United States, Italy and Spain and spanned the acute and convalescent phases of COVID-19. The repertoires were released in a freely available public database meant as a resource for research on the immune response to SARS-CoV-2. The prospective study material was composed of cDNA or gDNA derived from T cells, B-cell-depleted T cells, or PBMCs. HLA class I and class II types, where available, came from metadata supplied by the sample provider rather than from assay-based typing. Sample metadata almost always included a de-identified subject ID, COVID-19 status, age in years and sex. Deeply sampled blood TCRbeta repertoires from subjects exposed to, actively infected with, or recovered from COVID-19 were included in the dataset. The samples were drawn from two sources: the first 160 participants of the ongoing ImmuneRACE study, and fewer than 1,500 subjects contributed by 6 global collaborators.

Including the terminal cysteine and phenylalanine, the CDR3 comprises 14 residues. Only the CDR3 DNA stays, 42 bases, in frame from base 1. V was cut back by 8 bases and J by 6 bases, leaving a gap of 16 bases between them. In the germline V gene (reference sequence), CDR1 corresponds to SEHNR and CDR2 to FQNEAQ. Each collaborating institution followed its own protocols to collect whole blood in K2EDTA tubes. Collaborator samples were shipped for TCRbeta analysis as frozen whole blood, isolated PBMCs, or DNA extracted from either sample type. What the authors observed across the whole study: Clinical and demographic metadata were provided uncurated, with the amount varying by source and participant.

The immunoSEQ Assay, a bias-controlled multiplex PCR, was used to amplify TCRbeta CDR3 regions from genomic DNA. For the original study's pipeline: Within the assay, amplification of reference gene primers was used to estimate how many nucleated cells each sample contained. Sequence reads were collapsed and filtered to measure the absolute abundance of every unique TCRbeta CDR3 rearrangement. Productive Simpson clonality was computed per sample as the square root of Simpson's diversity index over productive rearrangements. TCRdb limited this immuneACCESS table to in-frame rearrangements with V and J called. A share of clones is missing; checked studies link under half to unresolved V genes, and the rest is unexplained. The V and J calls and clone size are taken from that table; D and trimming were inferred from the DNA. The sample profile shows around 71,000 clones; roughly 86% of them were found once. About 2.1% of the sample goes to the ten largest clones.

Sequenced material: peripheral blood. The rearrangement joined TRBV7-9 to TRBJ1-4; the best D guess is TRBD1, with 5 bases matching. The sequence was obtained from a woman aged 55-75 years with acute or convalescent COVID-19. Here the CDR3 is given as CASPLGDLDEKLFF. The DNA reads TGTGCCAGCCCCCTTGGGGACTTGGATGAAAAACTGTTTTTT.